The rows below give T cell receptor beta chains drawn from one sample of a study of T cell responses to AZD1222 COVID-19 vaccine. The method was immunoSEQ multiplex PCR; TCRdb's version includes in-frame clones alone and lacks a portion of them. The data show approximately 92,000 clones, around 86% seen once. The sequencing used peripheral blood, collected on day 0 of AZD1222 vaccination. All receptors come from an adult in good health. Both conserved end residues are part of each CDR3. Each record gives: V gene, J gene, clone size, CDR3 protein. The size entry is marked missing in some rows and otherwise reads once, few, many or a size class.

v_gene: TRBV6-1
j_gene: TRBJ2-7
abundance: -
CDR3aa: CASSEGGRIYSYEQYF

v_gene: TRBV6-6
j_gene: TRBJ2-7
abundance: -
CDR3aa: CASRGQGIFYEQYF

v_gene: TRBV19
j_gene: TRBJ2-7
abundance: -
CDR3aa: CASSIRLAGGPYEQYF

v_gene: TRBV19
j_gene: TRBJ1-6
abundance: -
CDR3aa: CASRTRGDNSPLHF

v_gene: TRBV6-6
j_gene: TRBJ1-4
abundance: -
CDR3aa: CASSYTDRELFF

v_gene: TRBV19
j_gene: TRBJ1-5
abundance: -
CDR3aa: CASSIGGQDQPQHF

v_gene: TRBV6-1
j_gene: TRBJ1-2
abundance: -
CDR3aa: CASSESGIYGYTF

v_gene: TRBV18
j_gene: TRBJ1-6
abundance: -
CDR3aa: CASSPNGYNSPLHF

v_gene: TRBV3-1/TRBV3-2
j_gene: TRBJ2-1
abundance: few
CDR3aa: CASTRNRDRNPEQFF

v_gene: TRBV7-2
j_gene: TRBJ1-2
abundance: -
CDR3aa: CASSLSSQSGGYTF

v_gene: TRBV11-2
j_gene: TRBJ1-1
abundance: -
CDR3aa: CASSFGQGLGEAFF

v_gene: TRBV19
j_gene: TRBJ1-6
abundance: -
CDR3aa: CASKAGNSPLHF

v_gene: TRBV19
j_gene: TRBJ2-3
abundance: -
CDR3aa: CASSNRLAGSTDTQYF

v_gene: TRBV4-2
j_gene: TRBJ2-7
abundance: -
CDR3aa: CASSQDLGRYGEQYF

v_gene: TRBV19
j_gene: TRBJ2-3
abundance: -
CDR3aa: CASSWCVDTQYF

v_gene: TRBV2
j_gene: TRBJ2-7
abundance: -
CDR3aa: CASSGRTSAISYEQYF

v_gene: TRBV19
j_gene: TRBJ1-2
abundance: -
CDR3aa: CASRVRAGTGAHGYTF

v_gene: TRBV28
j_gene: TRBJ1-4
abundance: once
CDR3aa: CASRARTGIREKLFF

v_gene: TRBV6-5
j_gene: TRBJ2-2
abundance: once
CDR3aa: CASRRMQTNTGELFF

v_gene: TRBV4-1
j_gene: TRBJ1-3
abundance: -
CDR3aa: CASSQTGTGKLSGNTIYF

v_gene: TRBV6-5
j_gene: TRBJ1-2
abundance: -
CDR3aa: CASTTVPYGYTF

v_gene: TRBV3-1/TRBV3-2
j_gene: TRBJ2-1
abundance: once
CDR3aa: CASSRYRFYEQFF

v_gene: TRBV5-5
j_gene: TRBJ2-2
abundance: -
CDR3aa: CASSLQGQGAVTGELFF

v_gene: TRBV5-4
j_gene: TRBJ1-3
abundance: -
CDR3aa: CASSQGAIGNTIYF

v_gene: TRBV4-1
j_gene: TRBJ2-7
abundance: -
CDR3aa: CASSQGSGGLSEQYF

v_gene: TRBV13
j_gene: TRBJ1-3
abundance: -
CDR3aa: CASSLRTVPSGNTIYF

v_gene: TRBV30
j_gene: TRBJ1-2
abundance: -
CDR3aa: CACTSSGYGYTF

v_gene: TRBV30
j_gene: TRBJ2-2
abundance: -
CDR3aa: CAWSVPVGYDTGELFF

v_gene: TRBV2
j_gene: TRBJ2-5
abundance: -
CDR3aa: CASSDSRNQETQYF

v_gene: TRBV2
j_gene: TRBJ2-5
abundance: -
CDR3aa: CASSEAWDRGAGTQYF

v_gene: TRBV5-1
j_gene: TRBJ2-2
abundance: -
CDR3aa: CASSLMQGRNTGELFF

v_gene: TRBV6-5
j_gene: TRBJ2-5
abundance: once
CDR3aa: CASSYSGQLETQYF

v_gene: TRBV19
j_gene: TRBJ2-1
abundance: -
CDR3aa: CASSIAHGASSYNEQFF

v_gene: TRBV10-1
j_gene: TRBJ2-1
abundance: -
CDR3aa: CASSGPGSTNNEQFF

v_gene: TRBV7-2
j_gene: TRBJ1-5
abundance: -
CDR3aa: CASQLAGANNQPQHF

v_gene: TRBV2
j_gene: TRBJ2-5
abundance: -
CDR3aa: CASSLNRGQETQYF

v_gene: TRBV19
j_gene: TRBJ1-2
abundance: -
CDR3aa: CASSPTPGQHGYTF

v_gene: TRBV7-8
j_gene: TRBJ2-3
abundance: once
CDR3aa: CASSFEGARDTQYF

v_gene: TRBV7-2
j_gene: TRBJ1-6
abundance: few
CDR3aa: CASSLRFPENSPLHF

v_gene: TRBV3-1/TRBV3-2
j_gene: TRBJ2-7
abundance: -
CDR3aa: CASSSGTSGPYEQYF

v_gene: TRBV19
j_gene: TRBJ1-5
abundance: few
CDR3aa: CASSRTADQPQHF

v_gene: TRBV20-1
j_gene: TRBJ1-2
abundance: many
CDR3aa: CSAIFEGYTF

v_gene: TRBV9
j_gene: TRBJ2-3
abundance: -
CDR3aa: CASSVRSGDSTDTQYF

v_gene: TRBV19
j_gene: TRBJ1-5
abundance: few
CDR3aa: CASSARGNSNQPQHF

v_gene: TRBV19
j_gene: TRBJ1-1
abundance: -
CDR3aa: CASREWDRAGNTEAFF

v_gene: TRBV24-1
j_gene: TRBJ2-6
abundance: -
CDR3aa: CATSGTGGASGANVLTF